The 15 T cell receptor beta chains in this list originate from one sample, sequenced in a study of blood T cell repertoires in COVID-19. The method was immunoSEQ multiplex PCR; TCRdb's version includes in-frame clones alone and lacks a portion of them. Among around 39,000 clones listed, 80% were seen once. The sequenced sample consisted of peripheral blood. These receptors were taken from an older woman with acute or convalescent COVID-19.

The chain combines TRBV30 with TRBJ1-2; TRBD1 aligns across 8 bases. Germline loops: CDR1 GTSNPN, CDR2 SVGIG (reference sequence). The CDR3 covers 14 residues. The ends lost 3 bases at V and 2 bases at J; junction bases unmatched: 5. This CDR3 reads CAWRNTGGNYGYTF. The CDR3, as DNA: TGTGCCTGGAGGAACACAGGGGGGAACTATGGCTACACCTTC.

The gene calls are TRBV14 and TRBJ2-1, with D possibly being TRBD2 (5 bases). Trimming cost V 6 bases and J 3 bases, with 18 bases left between them. The CDR3 extends over 16 amino acids. Germline CDR1 and CDR2: SGHDN and FVKESK. The CDR3: CASSQRQRSFYNEQFF. CDR3 in DNA: TGTGCCAGCAGTCAGCGGCAGCGTTCCTTCTACAATGAGCAGTTCTTC.

The genes are TRBV5-4 and TRBJ2-7; possibly TRBD1 for D (6 bases). Per germline, CDR1 SGHNT and CDR2 YYREEE (reference sequence). V gave up 0 bases and J gave up 7 bases, with 26 bases separating them. This CDR3 contains 18 residues. The CDR3 DNA is TGTGCCAGCAGCTTGGTGTTTGGGGGCAACCTTCACAAGGGTGAGCAGTACTTC. Translated: CASSLVFGGNLHKGEQYF.

This chain connects TRBV10-3 to TRBJ2-7; the match to TRBD1 covers 9 bases. This CDR3 has 13 residues. Trimming cost V 4 bases and J 7 bases; bases outside gene matches: 5. Germline V lookup: CDR1 ENHRY, CDR2 SYGVKD. The CDR3 loop is CAISGTGAREQYF. DNA for the CDR3: TGTGCCATCAGTGGGACAGGGGCGCGGGAGCAGTACTTC.

V is TRBV19 and J is TRBJ1-3, with TRBD1 matching over 8 bases. After removal of 5 bases from V and 3 bases from J, the junction contained 6 bases not matched to a gene. Germline CDR1 and CDR2: LNHDA and SQIVND (reference sequence). The CDR3 length is 15 residues. The CDR3: CASSYQDRVGNTIYF. DNA for the CDR3: TGTGCCAGTAGTTATCAGGACAGGGTTGGAAACACCATATATTTT.

The chain couples TRBV5-6 to TRBJ2-4; tentatively, D is TRBD1 (5 bases). The CDR3 length is 15 residues. CDR1 is SGHDT, CDR2 YYEEEE, per germline. Trimming pared 4 bases from V and 0 bases from J, leaving 11 bases between. CDR3 DNA: TGTGCCAGCAGCCCCAGGGAAATAGCCAAAAACATTCAGTACTTC. Its protein product is CASSPREIAKNIQYF. Together with reference TRBV5-6 and TRBJ2-4, the CDR3 gives the full variable domain: DAGVTQSPTHLIKTRGQQVTLRCSPKSGHDTVSWYQQALGQGPQFIFQYYEEEERQRGNFPDRFSGHQFPNYSSELNVNALLLGDSALYLCASSPREIAKNIQYFGAGTRLSVL.

The J gene is TRBJ1-5, the V gene TRBV7-2; no reliable D call. V shed 3 bases and J shed 2 bases, with 11 bases lying between them. CDR1 is SGHTA, CDR2 FQGNSA, per germline. This CDR3 contains 15 residues. CDR3 sequence reads: CASSFFGVGNQPQHF. The CDR3 DNA reads TGTGCCAGCAGCTTCTTTGGTGTAGGCAATCAGCCCCAGCATTTT.

The rearrangement links TRBV6-5 to TRBJ2-2; D possibly corresponds to TRBD2 (6 bases). The CDR3 is made up of 16 amino acids. The V end was cut by 2 bases, the J end by 7 bases, with 17 bases between. Per germline, CDR1 MNHEY and CDR2 SVGAGI. DNA of the CDR3: TGTGCCAGCAGTTACGTAACGGGGGTGGGAATCGGGGAGCTGTTTTTT. Translated, it gives CASSYVTGVGIGELFF.

This chain joins TRBV13 and TRBJ2-1; the match to TRBD2 covers 11 bases. Germline lookup yields CDR1 PRHDT and CDR2 FYEKMQ (reference sequence). V shed 2 bases, J shed 4 bases, and the junction held 4 bases outside the gene matches. The CDR3 extends over 16 amino acids. CDR3 sequence: CASSLRTSGSYNEQFF. The CDR3 DNA is TGTGCCAGCAGCTTAAGAACTAGCGGGAGTTACAATGAGCAGTTCTTC.

The sample holds a few counts of this clone. V gene TRBV18 combines with J gene TRBJ1-2; a possible D gene is TRBD1 (6 bases). Germline values: CDR1 KGHSH, CDR2 LQKENI. The V end was cut by 3 bases, the J end by 4 bases, with 12 bases between. The CDR3 runs 14 residues. In nucleotides, the CDR3 is TGTGCCAGCTCACCTGGACAGAATCGCTATGGCTACACCTTC. Protein product: CASSPGQNRYGYTF.

CDR3 in amino acids: CASRTYRGPSEETQYF. The CDR3 DNA is TGTGCCAGCAGAACTTACAGGGGTCCTTCCGAAGAGACCCAGTACTTC. This sequence joins TRBV27 and TRBJ2-5, with 7 bases aligning to TRBD1. The germline CDR1 and CDR2 sequences are MNHEY and SMNVEV (reference sequence). Germline trimming cut 6 bases from V and 3 bases from J; bases unmatched to any gene: 13. This CDR3 spans 16 amino acids.

This clone was found a few times. A junction boundary mismatches the germline segment, possibly from a read error. This sequence joins TRBV4-2 and TRBJ1-2; D not certain. This CDR3 is built from 12 residues. Germline CDR1 LGHNA, CDR2 YNFKEQ. The CDR3 is CASRQGRDGYTF. In nucleotides, the CDR3 is TGTGCCAGCAGACAAGGGCGGGATGGCTACACCTTC.

This clone has just one count. The V gene is TRBV5-1, the J gene TRBJ2-5, with 7 bases lining up with TRBD1. Germline CDR1 is SGHRS and CDR2 is YFSETQ. V dropped 5 bases and J dropped 5; count of bases not matched to a gene: 6. The CDR3 runs 13 residues. Here the CDR3 DNA reads TGCGCCAGCAGATACAGGGGATTGGAGACCCAGTACTTC. Translation gives CASRYRGLETQYF.

The chain combines TRBV6-5 with TRBJ2-1; 7 bases map to TRBD2. V trimming: 2 bases; J trimming: 9 bases; junction bases outside the gene matches: 7. There are 14 residues in the CDR3. Germline V gene sequence: CDR1 MNHEY, CDR2 SVGAGI. CDR3 sequence reads: CASSYLAGEGEQFF. CDR3 nucleotides: TGTGCCAGCAGTTACCTTGCGGGAGAGGGTGAGCAGTTCTTC.

The chain links TRBV9 to TRBJ1-1; D possibly corresponds to TRBD1 (6 bases). CDR1 SGDLS and CDR2 YYNGEE come from the germline V gene. CDR3 length: 14 amino acids. Trimming removed 4 bases at V and 5 bases at J, with 15 bases between. DNA for the CDR3: TGTGCCAGCAGCCTCGGACAGATTTTTACTGAAGCTTTCTTT. It yields the protein CASSLGQIFTEAFF. The whole variable domain, remainder taken from reference TRBV9 and TRBJ1-1, is DSGVTQTPKHLITATGQRVTLRCSPRSGDLSVYWYQQSLDQGLQFLIQYYNGEERAKGNILERFSAQQFPDLHSELNLSSLELGDSALYFCASSLGQIFTEAFFGQGTRLTVV.